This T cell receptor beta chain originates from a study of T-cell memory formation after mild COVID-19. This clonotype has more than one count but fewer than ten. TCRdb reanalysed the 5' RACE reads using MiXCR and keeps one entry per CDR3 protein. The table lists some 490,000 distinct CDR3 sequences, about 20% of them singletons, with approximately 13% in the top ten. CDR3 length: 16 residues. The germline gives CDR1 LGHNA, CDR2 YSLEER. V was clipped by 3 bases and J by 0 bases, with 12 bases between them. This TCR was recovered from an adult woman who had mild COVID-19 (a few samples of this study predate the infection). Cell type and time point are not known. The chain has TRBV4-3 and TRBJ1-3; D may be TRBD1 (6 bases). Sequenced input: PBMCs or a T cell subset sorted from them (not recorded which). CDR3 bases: TGCGCCAGCAGCCATGGACAGCGACGCTCTGGAAACACCATATATTTT. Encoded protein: CASSHGQRRSGNTIYF.